This T cell receptor (beta chain) was sequenced during a study of shared clonotypes between healthy human individuals. Across the whole study: The cohort comprised a couple of women and a few men. Their ages spanned 18 to 49 years.

This CDR3 is built from 16 residues. Trimming shortened V by 2 bases and J by 0 bases, and 11 bases separated the two germline ends. CDR1 and CDR2 from the germline V gene are KGHSH and LQKENI. This clone was seen more than once but under ten times. Unsorted PBMC replicate PCRs used approximately 290 ng DNA, approximately 30,000 T cell genomes. Scientists sequenced DNA from unsorted PBMC on ten immunoSEQ deep assay plates. Data came from immunoSEQ multiplex PCR; TCRdb stores just in-frame clones and leaves some out. The sample has about 100,000 clones; more than 45% are singletons. Adult Caucasians living in Nashville, Tennessee made up all of the donors.

The specimen was PBMCs. V usage is TRBV18 and J usage is TRBJ1-5; TRBD1 is a possible D gene (6 bases). The receptor was derived from a woman between 35 and 50 years old in good health. Some clones in this sample may be carry-over from other donors' samples. The CDR3 loop is CASSPSGQNSNQPQHF. CDR3 bases: TGTGCCAGCTCACCAAGCGGACAGAATAGCAATCAGCCCCAGCATTTT.